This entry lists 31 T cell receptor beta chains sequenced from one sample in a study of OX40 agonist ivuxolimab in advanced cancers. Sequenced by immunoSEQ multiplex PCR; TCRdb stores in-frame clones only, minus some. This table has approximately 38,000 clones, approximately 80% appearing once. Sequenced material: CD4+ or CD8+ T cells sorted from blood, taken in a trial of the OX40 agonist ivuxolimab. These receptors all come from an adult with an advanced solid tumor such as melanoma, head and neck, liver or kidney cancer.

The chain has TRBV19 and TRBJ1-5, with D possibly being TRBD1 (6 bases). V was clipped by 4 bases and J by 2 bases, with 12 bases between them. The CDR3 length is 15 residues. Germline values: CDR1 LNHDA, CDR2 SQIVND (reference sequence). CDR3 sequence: CASSKDRRGNQPQHF. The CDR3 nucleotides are TGTGCCAGTAGTAAGGACAGACGGGGCAATCAGCCCCAGCATTTT.

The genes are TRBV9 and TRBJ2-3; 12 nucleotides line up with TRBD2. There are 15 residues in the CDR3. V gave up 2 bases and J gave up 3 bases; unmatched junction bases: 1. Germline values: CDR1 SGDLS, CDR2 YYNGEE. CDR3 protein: CASSVLAGGTDTQYF. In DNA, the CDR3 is TGTGCCAGCAGCGTCCTAGCGGGAGGGACAGATACGCAGTATTTT.

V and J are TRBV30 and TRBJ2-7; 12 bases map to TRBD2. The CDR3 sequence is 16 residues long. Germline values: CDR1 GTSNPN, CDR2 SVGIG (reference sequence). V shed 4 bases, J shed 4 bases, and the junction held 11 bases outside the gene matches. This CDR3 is CAWTPLGLAGGYEQYF. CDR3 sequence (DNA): TGTGCCTGGACCCCCCTAGGGCTAGCGGGAGGGTACGAGCAGTACTTC.

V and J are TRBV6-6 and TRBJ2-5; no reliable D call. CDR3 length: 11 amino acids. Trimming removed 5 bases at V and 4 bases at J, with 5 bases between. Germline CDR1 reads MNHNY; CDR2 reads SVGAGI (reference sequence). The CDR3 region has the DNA TGTGCCAGCAGTATGGTAGAGACCCAGTACTTC. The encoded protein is CASSMVETQYF.

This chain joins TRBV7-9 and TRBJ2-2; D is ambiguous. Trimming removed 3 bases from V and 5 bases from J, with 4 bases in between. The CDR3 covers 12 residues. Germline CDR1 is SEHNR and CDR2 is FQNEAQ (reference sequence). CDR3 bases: TGTGCCAGCAGCTTCGGAACCGGGGAGCTGTTTTTT. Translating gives CASSFGTGELFF. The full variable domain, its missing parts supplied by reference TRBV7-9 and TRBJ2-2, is DTGVSQNPRHKITKRGQNVTFRCDPISEHNRLYWYRQTLGQGPEFLTYFQNEAQLEKSRLLSDRFSAERPKGSFSTLEIQRTEQGDSAMYLCASSFGTGELFFGEGSRLTVL.

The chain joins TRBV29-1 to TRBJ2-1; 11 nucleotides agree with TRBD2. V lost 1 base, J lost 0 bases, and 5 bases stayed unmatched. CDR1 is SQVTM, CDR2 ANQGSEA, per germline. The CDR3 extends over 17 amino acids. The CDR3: CSVEGGSGRASYNEQFF. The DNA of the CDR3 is TGCAGCGTTGAAGGCGGTAGCGGGAGGGCCTCCTACAATGAGCAGTTCTTC.

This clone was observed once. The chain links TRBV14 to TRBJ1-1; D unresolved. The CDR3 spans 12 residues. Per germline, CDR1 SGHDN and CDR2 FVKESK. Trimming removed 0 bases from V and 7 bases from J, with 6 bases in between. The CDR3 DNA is TGTGCCAGCAGCCAAGATACGTTTGAAGCTTTCTTT. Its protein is CASSQDTFEAFF.

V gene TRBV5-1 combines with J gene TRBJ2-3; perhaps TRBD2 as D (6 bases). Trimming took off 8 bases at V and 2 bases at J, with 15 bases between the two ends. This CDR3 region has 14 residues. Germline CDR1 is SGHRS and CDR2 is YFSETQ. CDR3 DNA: TGCGCCAGTGTCCTGGGGGGAATCACAGATACGCAGTATTTT. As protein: CASVLGGITDTQYF.

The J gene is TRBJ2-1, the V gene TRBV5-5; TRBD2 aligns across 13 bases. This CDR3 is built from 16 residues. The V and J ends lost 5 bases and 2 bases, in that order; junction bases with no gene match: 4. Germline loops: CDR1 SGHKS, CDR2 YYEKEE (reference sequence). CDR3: CASRPTSGRAYNEQFF. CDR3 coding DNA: TGTGCCAGCAGACCTACTAGCGGGAGGGCCTACAATGAGCAGTTCTTC.

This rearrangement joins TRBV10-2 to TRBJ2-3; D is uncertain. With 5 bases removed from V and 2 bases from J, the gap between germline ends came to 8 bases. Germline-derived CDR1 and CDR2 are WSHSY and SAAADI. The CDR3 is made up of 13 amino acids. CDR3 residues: CASSLGNTDTQYF. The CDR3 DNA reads TGCGCCAGCAGTTTGGGGAACACAGATACGCAGTATTTT.

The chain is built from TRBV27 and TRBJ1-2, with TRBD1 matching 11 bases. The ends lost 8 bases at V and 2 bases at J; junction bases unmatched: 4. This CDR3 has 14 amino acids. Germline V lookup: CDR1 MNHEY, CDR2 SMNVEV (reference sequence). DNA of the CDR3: TGTGCCAGCCAGGGACAGGGGGAAAACTATGGCTACACCTTC. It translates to CASQGQGENYGYTF.

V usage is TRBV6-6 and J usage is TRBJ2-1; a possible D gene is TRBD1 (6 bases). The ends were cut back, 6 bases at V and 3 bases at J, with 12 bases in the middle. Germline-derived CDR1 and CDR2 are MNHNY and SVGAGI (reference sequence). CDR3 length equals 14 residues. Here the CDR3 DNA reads TGTGCCAGCAGCTTTACAGGGTTCTACAATGAGCAGTTCTTC. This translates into CASSFTGFYNEQFF.

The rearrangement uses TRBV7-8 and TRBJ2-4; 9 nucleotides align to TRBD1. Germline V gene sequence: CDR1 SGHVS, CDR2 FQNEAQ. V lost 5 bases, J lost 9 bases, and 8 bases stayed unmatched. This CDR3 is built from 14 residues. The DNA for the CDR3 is TGTGCCAGCAGCAGCCGGGACAGGGTAGGCATTCAGTACTTC. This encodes CASSSRDRVGIQYF.

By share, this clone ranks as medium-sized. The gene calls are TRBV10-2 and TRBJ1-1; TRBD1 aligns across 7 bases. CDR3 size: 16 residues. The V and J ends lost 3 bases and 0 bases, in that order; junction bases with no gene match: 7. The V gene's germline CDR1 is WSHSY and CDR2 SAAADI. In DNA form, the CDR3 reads TGCGCCAGCAGTGATCCCTCACAGGGGTTGAACACTGAAGCTTTCTTT. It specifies CASSDPSQGLNTEAFF.

The DNA of the CDR3 is TGTGCCCGGGACAGGGGGGCGAACACTGAAGCTTTCTTT. Its protein is CARDRGANTEAFF. This chain joins TRBV30 and TRBJ1-1; 11 bases are a match to TRBD1. V gave up 8 bases and J gave up 1 base; unmatched junction bases: 3. There are 13 residues in the CDR3. Per germline, CDR1 GTSNPN and CDR2 SVGIG (reference sequence).

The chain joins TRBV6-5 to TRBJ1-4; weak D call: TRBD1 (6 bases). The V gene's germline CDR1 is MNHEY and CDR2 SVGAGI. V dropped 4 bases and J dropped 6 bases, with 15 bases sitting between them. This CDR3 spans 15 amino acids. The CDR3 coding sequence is TGTGCCAGCAGTTCCCGCTGGGGGGGCGATGAAAAACTGTTTTTT. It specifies CASSSRWGGDEKLFF.

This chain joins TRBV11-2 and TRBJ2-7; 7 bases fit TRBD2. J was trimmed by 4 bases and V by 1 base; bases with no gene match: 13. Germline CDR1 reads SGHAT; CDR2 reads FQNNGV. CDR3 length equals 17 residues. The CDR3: CASSLGGSGSSYYEQYF. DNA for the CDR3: TGTGCCAGCAGCTTAGGAGGTAGCGGGTCGTCTTATTACGAGCAGTACTTC. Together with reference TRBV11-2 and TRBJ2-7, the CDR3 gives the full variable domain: EAGVAQSPRYKIIEKRQSVAFWCNPISGHATLYWYQQILGQGPKLLIQFQNNGVVDDSQLPKDRFSAERLKGVDSTLKIQPAKLEDSAVYLCASSLGGSGSSYYEQYFGPGTRLTVT.

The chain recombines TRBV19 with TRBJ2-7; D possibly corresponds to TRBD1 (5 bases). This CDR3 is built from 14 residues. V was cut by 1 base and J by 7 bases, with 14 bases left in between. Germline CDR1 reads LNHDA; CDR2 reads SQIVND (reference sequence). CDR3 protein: CASSIGDRLREQYF. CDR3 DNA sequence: TGTGCCAGTAGTATAGGCGACAGACTGAGGGAGCAGTACTTC. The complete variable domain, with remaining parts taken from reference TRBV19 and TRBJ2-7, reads DGGITQSPKYLFRKEGQNVTLSCEQNLNHDAMYWYRQDPGQGLRLIYYSQIVNDFQKGDIAEGYSVSREKKESFPLTVTSAQKNPTAFYLCASSIGDRLREQYFGPGTRLTVT.

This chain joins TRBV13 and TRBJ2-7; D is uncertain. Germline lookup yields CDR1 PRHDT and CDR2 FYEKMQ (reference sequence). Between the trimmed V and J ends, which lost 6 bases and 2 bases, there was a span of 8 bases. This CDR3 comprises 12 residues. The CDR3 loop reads CASSPSTYEQYF. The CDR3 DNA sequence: TGTGCCAGCAGTCCCTCTACCTACGAGCAGTACTTC.

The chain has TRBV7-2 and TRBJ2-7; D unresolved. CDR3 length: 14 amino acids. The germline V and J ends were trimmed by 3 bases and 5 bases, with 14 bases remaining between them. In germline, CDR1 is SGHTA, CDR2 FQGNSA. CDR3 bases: TGTGCCAGCAGCTTTATTCCCCAGGCTGACGAGCAGTACTTC. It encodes CASSFIPQADEQYF.

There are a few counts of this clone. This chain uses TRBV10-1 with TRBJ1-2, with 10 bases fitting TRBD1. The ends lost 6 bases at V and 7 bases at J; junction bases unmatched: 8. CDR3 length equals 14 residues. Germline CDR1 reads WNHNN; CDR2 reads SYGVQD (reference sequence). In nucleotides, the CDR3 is TGCGCCAGCAGCCCCGGACAGGGGGTCAGTGGCTACACCTTC. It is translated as CASSPGQGVSGYTF.

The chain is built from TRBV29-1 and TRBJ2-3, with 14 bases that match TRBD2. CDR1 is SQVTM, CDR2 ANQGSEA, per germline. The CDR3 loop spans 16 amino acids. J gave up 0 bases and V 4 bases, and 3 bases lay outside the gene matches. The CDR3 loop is CSVGGLAGVSTDTQYF. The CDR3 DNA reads TGCAGCGTTGGGGGACTAGCGGGAGTGAGCACAGATACGCAGTATTTT.

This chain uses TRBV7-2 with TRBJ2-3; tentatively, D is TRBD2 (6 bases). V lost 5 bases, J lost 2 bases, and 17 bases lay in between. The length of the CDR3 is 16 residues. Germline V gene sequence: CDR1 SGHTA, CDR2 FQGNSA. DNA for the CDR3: TGTGCCAGCAGCCGTGACCTGCGGGGTCACACAGATACGCAGTATTTT. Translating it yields CASSRDLRGHTDTQYF.

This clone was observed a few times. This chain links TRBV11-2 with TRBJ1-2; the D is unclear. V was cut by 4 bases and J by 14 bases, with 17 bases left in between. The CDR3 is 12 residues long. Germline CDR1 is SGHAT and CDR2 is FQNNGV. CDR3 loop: CASSSRVTRGTF. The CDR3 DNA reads TGTGCCAGCAGCTCGCGGGTAACTCGGGGAACCTTC.

CDR3 in amino acids: CASEAPNQETQYF. Here the CDR3 DNA reads TGTGCCAGCGAAGCACCCAACCAAGAGACCCAGTACTTC. The chain uses TRBV5-6 and TRBJ2-5; D is undetermined. Between the trimmed V and J ends, which lost 7 bases and 0 bases, there was a span of 10 bases. The CDR3 runs to 13 residues. Germline assignment: CDR1 SGHDT and CDR2 YYEEEE.

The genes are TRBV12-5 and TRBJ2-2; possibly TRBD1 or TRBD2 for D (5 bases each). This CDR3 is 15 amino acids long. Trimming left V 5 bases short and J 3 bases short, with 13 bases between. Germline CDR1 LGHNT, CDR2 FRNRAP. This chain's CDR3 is CASGPGPIYTGELFF. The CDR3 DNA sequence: TGTGCTAGTGGTCCGGGACCGATCTACACCGGGGAGCTGTTTTTT. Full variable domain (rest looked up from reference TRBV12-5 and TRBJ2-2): DARVTQTPRHKVTEMGQEVTMRCQPILGHNTVFWYRQTMMQGLELLAYFRNRAPLDDSGMPKDRFSAEMPDATLATLKIQPSEPRDSAVYFCASGPGPIYTGELFFGEGSRLTVL.

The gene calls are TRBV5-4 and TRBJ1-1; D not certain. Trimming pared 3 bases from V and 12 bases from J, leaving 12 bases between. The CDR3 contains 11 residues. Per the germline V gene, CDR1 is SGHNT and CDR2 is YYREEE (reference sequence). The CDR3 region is CASSSLGQSFF. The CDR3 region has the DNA TGTGCCAGCAGCTCCCTGGGCCAGTCTTTCTTT.

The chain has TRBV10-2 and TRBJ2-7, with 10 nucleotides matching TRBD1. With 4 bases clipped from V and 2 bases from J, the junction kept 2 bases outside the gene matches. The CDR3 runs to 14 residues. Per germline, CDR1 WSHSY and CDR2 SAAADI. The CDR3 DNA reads TGCGCCAGCAGTGGGACAGGGGGGCCCTACGAGCAGTACTTC. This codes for CASSGTGGPYEQYF.

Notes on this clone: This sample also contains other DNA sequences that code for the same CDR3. CDR3 protein: CASSQDREETQYF. The CDR3 region has the DNA TGCGCCAGCAGCCAAGACAGGGAAGAGACCCAGTACTTC. The chain is built from TRBV4-3 and TRBJ2-5, with a possible D match to TRBD1 (5 bases). The V end was cut by 0 bases, the J end by 3 bases, with 5 bases between. The CDR3 length is 13 residues. CDR1 is LGHNA and CDR2 is YSLEER in the germline V gene.

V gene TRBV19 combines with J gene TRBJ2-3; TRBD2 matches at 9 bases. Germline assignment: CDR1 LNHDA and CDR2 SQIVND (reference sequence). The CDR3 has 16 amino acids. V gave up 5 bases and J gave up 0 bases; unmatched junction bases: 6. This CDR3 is CASSQGLAGSTDTQYF. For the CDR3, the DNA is TGTGCCAGTAGTCAGGGACTAGCAGGAAGCACAGATACGCAGTATTTT.

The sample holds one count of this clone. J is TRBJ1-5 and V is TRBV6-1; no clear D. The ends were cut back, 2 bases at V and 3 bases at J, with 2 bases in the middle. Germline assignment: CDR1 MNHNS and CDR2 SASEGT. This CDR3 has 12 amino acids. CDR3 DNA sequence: TGTGCCAGCAGTGAATTCAATCAGCCCCAGCATTTT. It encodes CASSEFNQPQHF.